This TCR beta chain was profiled in a study of cytotoxic CD8 clonotypes in ibrutinib-treated CLL. Background on the study: Each sample contained, on average, approximately 230,000 productive templates and tens of thousands of productive rearrangements. Findings of the study overall: Clonality was higher at ibrutinib response and returned toward baseline at progression. Public clonotypes were seen rarely and were contracted or stable on treatment.

The assay was immunoSEQ multiplex PCR, and TCRdb's table has in-frame clones only and misses some. Of approximately 280,000 clones listed, approximately 76% are singletons. With respect to this clone: Its target is not known.

This CDR3 is 12 amino acids long. V was cut by 4 bases and J by 3 bases, with 3 bases left in between. Germline lookup yields CDR1 MDHEN and CDR2 SYDVKM. The chain recombines TRBV28 with TRBJ1-4; D call uncertain. The sample consisted of PBMCs, taken at disease progression, from a patient treated with ibrutinib. The sequence derives from a human donor with chronic lymphocytic leukemia. The CDR3 DNA reads TGTGCCAGCAGTTGGGCTAATGAAAAACTGTTTTTT. Its protein is CASSWANEKLFF. The full variable domain, with the rest looked up from reference TRBV28 and TRBJ1-4, is DVKVTQSSRYLVKRTGEKVFLECVQDMDHENMFWYRQDPGLGLRLIYFSYDVKMKEKGDIPEGYSVSREKKERFSLILESASTNQTSMYLCASSWANEKLFFGSGTQLSVL.